This T cell receptor (beta chain) is drawn from a study of response to subunit inactivated influenza vaccine (dated by TCRdb to the late 2010s). About the study as a whole: To follow how T cells responded to a trivalent subunit inactivated influenza vaccine, the researchers relied on deep quantitative profiling of the T cell receptor repertoire.

Study-level results and caveats: The authors suggested that each seasonal influenza vaccination may recruit only a limited number of new T cells.

The library was obtained by RT-PCR. Sequencing used an Illumina HiSeq 2500. Starting from the raw public reads, TCRdb applied fastp trimming at Q25, assembled clones with MiXCR and retained in-frame beta chains. CDR3 protein sequences are deduplicated, and each keeps its most common genes and DNA. Recorded for this sample are over 800,000 distinct CDR3 sequences; about 20% of them occurred a single time. The leading ten clones occupy more than 8.5% of the sample. This clonotype was counted a few times. The antigen this receptor binds is unknown. No much larger clone exists at a distance of one base, and base qualities are not known. The CDR3 goes from the cysteine to the phenylalanine over 16 residues. Only CDR3 DNA remains: 48 bases, in frame from the first base. Trimming accounts for 1 base at V and 4 bases at J, while the number of junction bases matched to no gene is 11. The germline V gene (reference sequence) supplies CDR1 DFQATT and CDR2 SNEGSKA.

This sequence uses TRBV20-1 and TRBJ2-7; 9 middle bases align to TRBD1. Sequenced material: PBMCs from blood, taken more than 4 days after vaccination. This sequence was found in a middle-aged man who received an inactivated influenza vaccine. Donor details come from another sample of the same person, matched by shared clones. For the CDR3, the sequence is CSARVPPGTGYYEQYF. At the DNA level, the sequence is TGCAGTGCTAGAGTTCCACCCGGGACAGGGTATTACGAGCAGTACTTC.